What follows is one T cell receptor beta chain and its context. Its cognate antigen is unknown. The data were taken from a study of molecular identifiers for immune sequencing clone quantification. CDR3 length: 15 amino acids. The V segment lost 4 bases and the J segment 1 base; nucleotides outside the gene matches: 5. CDR1 and CDR2 (germline): SGHRS, YFSETQ. Study-level results: Clones carrying above 20 RNA copies accounted for over 98% of effector molecules, under 1% in naive cells.

Using 10%, 30% or 50% RNA, naive CD8 libraries were derived from approximately 20,000 to 1,000,000 sorted cells. Sorting captured naive CD8 T cells as CD8+CD4-CCR7+CD45RA+. Previously described methods and listed TCR primers were employed for the bulk TCR libraries. TCRdb reprocessed the PCR reads via MiXCR and lists one record per CDR3 protein. The table has over 550,000 distinct CDR3 sequences, about 25% seen once. This TCR was recovered from a human donor in good health. Some libraries in this study had Jurkat cell RNA spiked in. Sequencing was performed on naive CD8+ T cells from blood, with Jurkat cell RNA spiked in. Subset: FACS-sorted CD8+CD4-CCR7+CD45RA+ naive T cells. The V and J genes are TRBV5-1 and TRBJ1-3; 7 bases align to TRBD1. CDR3 DNA sequence: TGCGCCAGCAGCCAGACAGGGACGTCTGGAAACACCATATATTTT. Encoded protein: CASSQTGTSGNTIYF.